The clone carrying this TCR beta chain was seen a handful of times. What it recognizes is unknown. The entry originates in a study of T cell responses to AZD1222 COVID-19 vaccine. General study findings and limits: Of spike-specific TCRs, nearly half reportedly target regions left unmutated in variants. Females outnumbered males among donors, who were mostly white British; clonal diversity was possibly underestimated.

The CDR3 has 13 residues. Germline V gives CDR1 SGHAT, CDR2 FQNNGV. V lost 4 bases and J 4 bases, leaving 8 bases between the germline ends. The protocol was immunoSEQ multiplex PCR, while the TCRdb copy is restricted to in-frame clones and leaves out a portion. The data contain about 88,000 clones, about 90% of them singletons. Sequenced material: peripheral blood, taken on day 0 of AZD1222 vaccination. The clonotype originates from an adult in good health. The J gene is TRBJ1-5, the V gene TRBV11-2; D call uncertain. Written as DNA, the CDR3 is TGTGCCAGCAGCTCAAGCTTAAATCAGCCCCAGCATTTT. Encoded protein: CASSSSLNQPQHF.